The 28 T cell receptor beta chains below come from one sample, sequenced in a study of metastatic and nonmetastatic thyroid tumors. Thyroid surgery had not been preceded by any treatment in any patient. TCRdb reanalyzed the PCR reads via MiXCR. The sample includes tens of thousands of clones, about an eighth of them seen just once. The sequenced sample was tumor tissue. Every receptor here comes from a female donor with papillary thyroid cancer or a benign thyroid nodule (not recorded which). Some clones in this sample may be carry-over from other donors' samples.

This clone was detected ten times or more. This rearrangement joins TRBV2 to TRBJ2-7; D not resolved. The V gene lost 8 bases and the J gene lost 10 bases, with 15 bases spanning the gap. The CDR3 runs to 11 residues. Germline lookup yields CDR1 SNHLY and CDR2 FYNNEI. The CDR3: CASLLVPHQYF. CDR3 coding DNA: TGTGCCAGCTTGCTAGTTCCCCATCAGTACTTC.

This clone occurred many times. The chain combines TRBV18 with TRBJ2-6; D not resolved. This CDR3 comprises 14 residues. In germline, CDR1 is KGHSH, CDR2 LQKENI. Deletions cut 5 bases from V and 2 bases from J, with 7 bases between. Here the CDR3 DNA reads TGTGCCAGCTCAGGGTTTGCTGGGGCCAACGTCCTGACTTTC. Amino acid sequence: CASSGFAGANVLTF.

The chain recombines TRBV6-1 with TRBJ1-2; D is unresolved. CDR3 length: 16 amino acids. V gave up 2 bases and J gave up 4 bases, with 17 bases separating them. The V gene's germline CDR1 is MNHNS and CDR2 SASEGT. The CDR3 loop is CASSEYEWLGSYGYTF. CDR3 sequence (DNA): TGTGCCAGCAGTGAATACGAGTGGTTAGGGTCCTATGGCTACACCTTC.

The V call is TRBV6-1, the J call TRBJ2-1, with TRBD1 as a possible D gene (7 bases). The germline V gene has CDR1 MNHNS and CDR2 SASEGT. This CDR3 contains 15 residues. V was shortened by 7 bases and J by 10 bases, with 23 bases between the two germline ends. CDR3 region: CASTAKEGAGVEQFF. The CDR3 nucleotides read TGTGCCAGCACCGCAAAGGAGGGGGCCGGGGTCGAGCAGTTCTTC.

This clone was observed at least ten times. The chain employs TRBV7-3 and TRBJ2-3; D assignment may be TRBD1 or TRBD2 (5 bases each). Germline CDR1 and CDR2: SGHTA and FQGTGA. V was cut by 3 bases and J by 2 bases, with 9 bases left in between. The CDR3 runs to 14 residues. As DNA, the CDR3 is TGTGCCAGCAGCTTTGTGGGGGACACAGATACGCAGTATTTT. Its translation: CASSFVGDTDTQYF.

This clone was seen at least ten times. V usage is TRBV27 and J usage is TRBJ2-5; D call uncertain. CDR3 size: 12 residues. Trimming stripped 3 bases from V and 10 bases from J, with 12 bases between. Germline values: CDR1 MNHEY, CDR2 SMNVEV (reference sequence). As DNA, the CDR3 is TGTGCCAGCAGTTTTAACGGGCAGGTCCAGTACTTC. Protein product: CASSFNGQVQYF.

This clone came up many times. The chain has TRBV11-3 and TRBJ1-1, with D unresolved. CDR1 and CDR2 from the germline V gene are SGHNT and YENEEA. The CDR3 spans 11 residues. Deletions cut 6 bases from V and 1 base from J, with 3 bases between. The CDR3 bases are TGTGCCAGCAGTCAGAACACTGAAGCTTTCTTT. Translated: CASSQNTEAFF.

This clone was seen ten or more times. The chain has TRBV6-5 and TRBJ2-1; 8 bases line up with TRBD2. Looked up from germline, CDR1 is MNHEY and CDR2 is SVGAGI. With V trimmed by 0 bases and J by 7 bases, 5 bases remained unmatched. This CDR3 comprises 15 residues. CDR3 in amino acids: CASSYSAGGRNEQFF. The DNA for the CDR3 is TGTGCCAGCAGTTACTCGGCGGGAGGTAGGAATGAGCAGTTCTTC.

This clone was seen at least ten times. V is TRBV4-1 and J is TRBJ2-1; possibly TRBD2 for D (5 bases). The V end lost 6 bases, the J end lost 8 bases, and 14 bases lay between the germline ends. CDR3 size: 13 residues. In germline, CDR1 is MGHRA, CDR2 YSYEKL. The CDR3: CASSPLEDYEQFF. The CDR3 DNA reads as TGCGCCAGCAGTCCCTTGGAGGATTATGAGCAGTTCTTC.

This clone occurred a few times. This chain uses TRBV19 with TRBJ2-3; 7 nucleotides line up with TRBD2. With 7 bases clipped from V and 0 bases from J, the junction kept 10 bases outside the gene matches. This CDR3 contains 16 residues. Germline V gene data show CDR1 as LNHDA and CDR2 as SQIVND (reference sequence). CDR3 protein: CASNSRERTSTDTQYF. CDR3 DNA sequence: TGTGCCAGTAACTCGCGGGAGCGAACTAGCACAGATACGCAGTATTTT.

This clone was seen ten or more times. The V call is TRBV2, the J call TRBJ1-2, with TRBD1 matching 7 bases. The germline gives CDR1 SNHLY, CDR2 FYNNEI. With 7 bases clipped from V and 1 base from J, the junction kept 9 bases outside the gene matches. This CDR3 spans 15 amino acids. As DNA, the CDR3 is TGTGCCAGCACCCAGGGGGGAGCCATTAACTATGGCTACACCTTC. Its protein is CASTQGGAINYGYTF.

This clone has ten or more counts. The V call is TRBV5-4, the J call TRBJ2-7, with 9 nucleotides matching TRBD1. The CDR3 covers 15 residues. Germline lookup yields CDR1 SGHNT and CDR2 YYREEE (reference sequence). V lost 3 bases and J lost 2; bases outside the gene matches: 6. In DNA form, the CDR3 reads TGTGCCAGCAGCTCCCGGGACAGGGCCCCCTACGAGCAGTACTTC. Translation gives CASSSRDRAPYEQYF.

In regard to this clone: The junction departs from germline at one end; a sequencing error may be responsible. The CDR3 loop reads CASKYPWDTQCF. DNA of the CDR3: TGTGCCAGCAAATACCCTTGGGATACGCAGTGTTTT. The chain joins TRBV6-1 to TRBJ2-3, with D unresolved. Germline V lookup: CDR1 MNHNS, CDR2 SASEGT. The CDR3 is 12 residues long.

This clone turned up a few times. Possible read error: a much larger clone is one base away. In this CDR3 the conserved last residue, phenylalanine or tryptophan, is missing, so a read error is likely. CDR3 sequence reads: CASSQTNYGYTL. DNA for the CDR3: TGTGCCAGCAGCCAAACTAACTATGGCTACACCCTC. V gene TRBV3-1 combines with J gene TRBJ1-2; D not certain. CDR1 is LGHDT and CDR2 is YNNKEL in the germline V gene (reference sequence). Trimming removed 2 bases from V and 0 bases from J, with 1 base in between. The CDR3 length is 12 residues.

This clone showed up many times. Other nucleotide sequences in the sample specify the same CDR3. The CDR3 sequence is CASSLDRGNEKLFF. The CDR3 nucleotides read TGTGCCAGCAGTTTGGACAGGGGTAATGAAAAACTGTTTTTT. This chain connects TRBV2 to TRBJ1-4; 9 nucleotides line up with TRBD1. This CDR3 is 14 amino acids long. Per the germline V gene, CDR1 is SNHLY and CDR2 is FYNNEI. Losses at the gene ends were 5 bases for V and 4 bases for J; bases not matched to a gene: 2.

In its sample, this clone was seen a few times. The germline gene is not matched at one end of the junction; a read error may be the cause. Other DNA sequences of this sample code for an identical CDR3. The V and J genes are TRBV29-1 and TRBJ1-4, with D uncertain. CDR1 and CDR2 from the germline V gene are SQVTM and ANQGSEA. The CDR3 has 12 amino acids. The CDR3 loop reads CSVDRGVGKLFF. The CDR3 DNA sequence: TGTAGCGTTGATCGAGGCGTAGGAAAACTGTTTTTT.

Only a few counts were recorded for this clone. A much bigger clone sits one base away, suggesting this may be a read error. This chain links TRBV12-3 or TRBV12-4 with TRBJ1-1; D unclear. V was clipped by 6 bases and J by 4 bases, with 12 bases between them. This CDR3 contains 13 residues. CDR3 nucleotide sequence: TGTGCCAGCAGCGGAGAGGGCTTCACTGAAGCTTTCTTT. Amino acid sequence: CASSGEGFTEAFF.

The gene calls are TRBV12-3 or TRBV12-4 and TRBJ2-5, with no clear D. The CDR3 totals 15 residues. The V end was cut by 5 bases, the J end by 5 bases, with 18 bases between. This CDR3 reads CASSLLSQVGETQYF. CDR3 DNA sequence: TGTGCCAGCAGTCTATTGTCGCAGGTCGGGGAGACCCAGTACTTC.

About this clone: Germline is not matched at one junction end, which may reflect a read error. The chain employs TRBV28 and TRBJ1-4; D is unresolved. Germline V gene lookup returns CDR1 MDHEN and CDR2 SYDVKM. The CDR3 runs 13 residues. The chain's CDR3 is CDSSPPFNEKLFF. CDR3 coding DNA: TGTGACAGCAGTCCTCCATTTAATGAAAAACTGTTTTTT.

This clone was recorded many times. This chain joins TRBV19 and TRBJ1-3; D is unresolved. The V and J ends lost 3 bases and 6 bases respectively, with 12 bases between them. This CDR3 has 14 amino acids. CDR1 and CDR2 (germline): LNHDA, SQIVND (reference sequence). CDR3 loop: CASSIGSQTNTIYF. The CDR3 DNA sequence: TGTGCCAGTAGTATTGGGAGTCAGACAAACACCATATATTTT.

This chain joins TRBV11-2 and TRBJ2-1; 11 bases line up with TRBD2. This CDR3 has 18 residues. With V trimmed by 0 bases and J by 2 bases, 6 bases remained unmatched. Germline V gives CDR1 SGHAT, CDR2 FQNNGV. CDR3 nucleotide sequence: TGTGCCAGCAGCTTAGAAGGAGGGACTAGCGGAACCTACAATGAGCAGTTCTTC. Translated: CASSLEGGTSGTYNEQFF.

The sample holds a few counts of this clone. In nucleotides, the CDR3 is TGTGCCAGCAGCCAAGCCGTACGGGGCTGGGTACTAGCCAAAAACATTCAGTACTTC. It specifies CASSQAVRGWVLAKNIQYF. The chain employs TRBV3-1 and TRBJ2-4; D assignment may be TRBD1 or TRBD2 (5 bases each). With 1 base removed from V and 0 bases from J, the gap between germline ends came to 19 bases. Germline values: CDR1 LGHDT, CDR2 YNNKEL (reference sequence). The CDR3 runs 19 residues. Filled out from reference TRBV3-1 and TRBJ2-4, the complete variable domain reads DTAVSQTPKYLVTQMGNDKSIKCEQNLGHDTMYWYKQDSKKFLKIMFSYNNKELIINETVPNRFSPKSPDKAHLNLHINSLELGDSAVYFCASSQAVRGWVLAKNIQYFGAGTRLSVL.

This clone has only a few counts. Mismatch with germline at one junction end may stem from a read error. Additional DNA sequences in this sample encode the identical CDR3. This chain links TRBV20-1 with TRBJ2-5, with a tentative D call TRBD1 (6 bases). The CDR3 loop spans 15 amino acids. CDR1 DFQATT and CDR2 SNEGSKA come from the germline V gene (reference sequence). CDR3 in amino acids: CSARASVGAGETQYF. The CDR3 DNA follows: TGCAGTGCTAGAGCTTCGGTGGGGGCCGGTGAGACCCAGTACTTT.

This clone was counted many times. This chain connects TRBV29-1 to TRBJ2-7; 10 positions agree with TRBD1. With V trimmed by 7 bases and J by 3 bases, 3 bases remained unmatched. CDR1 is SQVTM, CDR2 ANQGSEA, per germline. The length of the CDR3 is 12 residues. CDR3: CSAGTGVYEQYF. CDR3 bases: TGCAGCGCCGGGACAGGGGTCTACGAGCAGTACTTC.

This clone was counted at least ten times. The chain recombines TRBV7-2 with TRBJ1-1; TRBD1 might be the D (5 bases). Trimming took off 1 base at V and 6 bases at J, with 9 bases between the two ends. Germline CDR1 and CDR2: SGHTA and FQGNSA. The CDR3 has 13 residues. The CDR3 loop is CASSLEAGPEAFF. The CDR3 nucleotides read TGTGCCAGCAGCTTAGAAGCGGGACCTGAAGCTTTCTTT. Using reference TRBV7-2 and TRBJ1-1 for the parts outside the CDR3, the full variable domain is GAGVSQSPSNKVTEKGKDVELRCDPISGHTALYWYRQSLGQGLEFLIYFQGNSAPDKSGLPSDRFSAERTGGSVSTLTIQRTQQEDSAVYLCASSLEAGPEAFFGQGTRLTVV.

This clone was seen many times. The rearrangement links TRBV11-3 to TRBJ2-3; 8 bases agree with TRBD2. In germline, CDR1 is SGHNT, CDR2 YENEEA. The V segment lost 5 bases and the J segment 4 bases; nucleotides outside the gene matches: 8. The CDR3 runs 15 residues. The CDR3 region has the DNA TGTGCCAGCAGCCTCCGGGGGACTAGTGCAGATACGCAGTATTTT. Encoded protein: CASSLRGTSADTQYF.

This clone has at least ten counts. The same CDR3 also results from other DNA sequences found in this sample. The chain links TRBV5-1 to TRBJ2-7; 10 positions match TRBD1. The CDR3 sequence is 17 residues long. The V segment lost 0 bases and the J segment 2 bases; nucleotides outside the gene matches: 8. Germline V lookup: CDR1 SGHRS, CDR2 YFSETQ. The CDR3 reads CASSLVSADRGTYEQYF. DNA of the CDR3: TGCGCCAGCAGCTTGGTATCCGCGGACAGGGGGACCTACGAGCAGTACTTC.

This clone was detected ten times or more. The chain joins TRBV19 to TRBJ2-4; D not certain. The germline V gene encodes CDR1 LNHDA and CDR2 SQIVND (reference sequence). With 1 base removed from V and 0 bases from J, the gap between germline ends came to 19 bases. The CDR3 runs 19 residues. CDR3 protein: CASSIGGPRTLKAKNIQYF. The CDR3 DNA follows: TGTGCCAGTAGTATAGGTGGACCGAGAACCCTGAAAGCCAAAAACATTCAGTACTTC. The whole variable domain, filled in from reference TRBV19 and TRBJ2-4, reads DGGITQSPKYLFRKEGQNVTLSCEQNLNHDAMYWYRQDPGQGLRLIYYSQIVNDFQKGDIAEGYSVSREKKESFPLTVTSAQKNPTAFYLCASSIGGPRTLKAKNIQYFGAGTRLSVL.